This T cell receptor beta chain was identified in a study of T cells in localized non-small cell lung cancer. Study conclusions and caveats: In the blood, greater T cell density corresponded to longer overall survival.

Data came from immunoSEQ multiplex PCR; TCRdb stores just in-frame clones and leaves some out. The data show some 4,000 clones, with about 35% seen just once and 7.1% held by the top ten. Germline assignment: CDR1 LNHNV and CDR2 YYDKDF (reference sequence). CDR3 length: 15 amino acids. V trimming: 3 bases; J trimming: 4 bases; junction bases outside the gene matches: 7. This clone appeared a few times. Its target is unknown. Sequencing was performed on normal lung tissue next to the tumor, taken before any cancer treatment. This TCR was recovered from a woman aged 40-70 years with stage I lung adenocarcinoma. The rearrangement links TRBV15 to TRBJ2-7, with 9 positions matching TRBD1. The CDR3, as DNA: TGTGCCACCAGCAGGGAGGGGACAGGGCAATACGAGCAGTACTTC. Protein: CATSREGTGQYEQYF.